This TCR beta chain was profiled in a study of blood T cells in healthy people across ages. The individuals who served as donors were healthy Caucasians living in Russia, aged roughly 6 to 100. Per individual sample, total RNA of at least 6 micrograms was extracted. Findings and caveats of the study: The recorded TCR beta diversity per million T cells decreased in a roughly linear manner with age.

The table lists this clonotype with many counts. Its antigen is as yet unknown. There are 13 residues in the CDR3. Trimming removed 0 bases at V and 2 bases at J, with 5 bases between. From germline, CDR1 is SGDLS and CDR2 YYNGEE. A second about 6 to 11 cycle PCR used barcoded and J-beta primers. A template-switch adaptor containing 12 random nucleotides labeled each cDNA molecule. TCRdb reprocessed the 5' RACE reads with MiXCR, giving one entry per CDR3 protein. The data hold 800,000 to 950,000 distinct CDR3 sequences, with under 40% observed a single time. This TCR derives from a young man in good health. The sample comprised blood. The gene calls are TRBV9 and TRBJ1-1, with D unresolved. CDR3 sequence reads: CASSVASNTEAFF. CDR3 DNA: TGTGCCAGCAGCGTAGCCAGTAACACTGAAGCTTTCTTT.